The 10 T cell receptor beta chains below were found in one sample sequenced in a study of blood T cell repertoires in COVID-19. Sequencing used immunoSEQ multiplex PCR; TCRdb keeps in-frame clones, though not all of them. The sample holds around 130,000 clones, approximately 84% seen once. Sequencing was carried out using peripheral blood. Receptors were obtained from a woman aged 45 to 65 who had recovered from COVID-19.

V is TRBV4-1 and J is TRBJ1-2, with TRBD1 matching 10 bases. Germline V gene sequence: CDR1 MGHRA, CDR2 YSYEKL. V was clipped by 2 bases and J by 5 bases; unmatched bases: 8. This CDR3 is built from 16 residues. For the CDR3, the DNA is TGCGCCAGCAGCCAACCGGGACAGGGGACGAGGTATGGCTACACCTTC. Its protein is CASSQPGQGTRYGYTF.

The sample holds one count of this clone. The V call is TRBV5-4, the J call TRBJ2-7, with 9 bases fitting TRBD2. J lost 6 bases, V lost 4 bases, and 8 bases had no gene match. The CDR3 has 14 amino acids. Germline lookup yields CDR1 SGHNT and CDR2 YYREEE (reference sequence). The CDR3: CASSTKRGDSEQYF. The CDR3 DNA follows: TGTGCCAGCAGCACCAAGCGGGGGGACAGCGAGCAGTACTTC.

V is TRBV5-6 and J is TRBJ1-2; D remains ambiguous. Germline CDR1 is SGHDT and CDR2 is YYEEEE. The CDR3 covers 15 residues. Trimming left V 0 bases short and J 4 bases short, with 13 bases between. CDR3 DNA: TGTGCCAGCAGCTTGGGTGGAGGGAGGGCCTATGGCTACACCTTC. The encoded protein is CASSLGGGRAYGYTF.

This chain connects TRBV7-8 to TRBJ2-1, with a weak D call TRBD2 (6 bases). Per germline, CDR1 SGHVS and CDR2 FQNEAQ. V gave up 5 bases and J gave up 0 bases, with 20 bases separating them. The CDR3 runs 18 residues. For the CDR3, the DNA is TGTGCCAGCAGCCCGCGGGGATTGTCGGGAACCTCCTACAATGAGCAGTTCTTC. Amino acids: CASSPRGLSGTSYNEQFF.

The chain uses TRBV5-5 and TRBJ2-5; TRBD1 agrees at 10 bases. The CDR3 is made up of 14 amino acids. J was trimmed by 5 bases and V by 4 bases; bases with no gene match: 5. Germline assignment: CDR1 SGHKS and CDR2 YYEKEE (reference sequence). The CDR3 DNA follows: TGTGCCAGCAGCCGACAGGGGGCGGGGGAGACCCAGTACTTC. It yields the protein CASSRQGAGETQYF.

The chain is built from TRBV6-5 and TRBJ1-1, with D unresolved. This CDR3 has 11 amino acids. The V end lost 2 bases, the J end lost 8 bases, and 6 bases lay between the germline ends. The germline V gene has CDR1 MNHEY and CDR2 SVGAGI. CDR3 residues: CASSYGGEAFF. The CDR3 DNA follows: TGTGCCAGCAGTTACGGAGGGGAAGCTTTCTTT.

This chain connects TRBV24-1 to TRBJ2-1, with TRBD2 as a possible D gene (6 bases). Germline CDR1 KGHDR, CDR2 SFDVKD. This CDR3 has 16 residues. The V and J ends lost 4 bases and 2 bases respectively, with 14 bases between them. The CDR3 here is CATSDPGGRAYNEQFF. CDR3 coding DNA: TGTGCCACCAGTGACCCTGGGGGGAGAGCCTACAATGAGCAGTTCTTC.

This clone is termed medium-sized. The chain combines TRBV4-2 with TRBJ2-3, with D possibly being TRBD2 (5 bases). Germline CDR1 and CDR2: LGHNA and YNFKEQ. CDR3 length: 16 residues. The germline V and J ends were trimmed by 0 bases and 2 bases, with 12 bases remaining between them. The CDR3 nucleotides are TGTGCCAGCAGCCAAGAAGGAGGAGGTAACACAGATACGCAGTATTTT. This sequence encodes CASSQEGGGNTDTQYF.

The gene calls are TRBV11-3 and TRBJ2-1; 14 nucleotides agree with TRBD2. The V gene's germline CDR1 is SGHNT and CDR2 YENEEA. The ends lost 5 bases at V and 8 bases at J; junction bases unmatched: 5. There are 15 residues in the CDR3. CDR3 coding DNA: TGTGCCAGCAGCCAGGGACTAGCGGGAGACGATGAGCAGTTCTTC. It is translated as CASSQGLAGDDEQFF.

This clone was observed a single time. V and J are TRBV19 and TRBJ1-4, with TRBD1 as a possible D gene (5 bases). Between the trimmed V and J ends, which lost 6 bases and 4 bases, there was a span of 12 bases. Germline CDR1 is LNHDA and CDR2 is SQIVND (reference sequence). This CDR3 comprises 14 residues. The CDR3 loop is CASSPIQDNEKLFF. Written as DNA, the CDR3 is TGTGCCAGTAGCCCTATACAGGATAATGAAAAACTGTTTTTT.